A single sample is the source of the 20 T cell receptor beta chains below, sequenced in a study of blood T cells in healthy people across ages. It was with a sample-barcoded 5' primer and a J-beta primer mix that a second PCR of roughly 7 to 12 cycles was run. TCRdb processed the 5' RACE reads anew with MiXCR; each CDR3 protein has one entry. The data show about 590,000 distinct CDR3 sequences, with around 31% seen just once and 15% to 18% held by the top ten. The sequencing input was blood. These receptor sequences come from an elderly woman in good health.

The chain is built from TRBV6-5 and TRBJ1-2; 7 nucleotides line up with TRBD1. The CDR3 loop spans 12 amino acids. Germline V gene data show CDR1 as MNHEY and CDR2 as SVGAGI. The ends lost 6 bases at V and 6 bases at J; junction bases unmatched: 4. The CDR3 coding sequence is TGTGCCAGCAGAAAGGGGGCACATGGCTACACCTTC. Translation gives CASRKGAHGYTF.

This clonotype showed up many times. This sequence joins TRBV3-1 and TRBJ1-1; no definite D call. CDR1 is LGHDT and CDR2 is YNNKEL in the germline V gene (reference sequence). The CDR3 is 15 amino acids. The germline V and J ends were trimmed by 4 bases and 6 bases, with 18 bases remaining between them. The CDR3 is CASSLRTGAAAEAFF. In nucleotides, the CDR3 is TGTGCCAGCAGCCTCCGAACGGGCGCCGCGGCTGAAGCTTTCTTT.

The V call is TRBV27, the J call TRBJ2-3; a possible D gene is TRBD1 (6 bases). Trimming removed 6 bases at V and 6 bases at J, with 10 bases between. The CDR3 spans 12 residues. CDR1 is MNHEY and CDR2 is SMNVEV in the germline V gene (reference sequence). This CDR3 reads CASSYREDTQYF. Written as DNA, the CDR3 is TGTGCCAGCAGCTACAGGGAGGATACGCAGTATTTT.

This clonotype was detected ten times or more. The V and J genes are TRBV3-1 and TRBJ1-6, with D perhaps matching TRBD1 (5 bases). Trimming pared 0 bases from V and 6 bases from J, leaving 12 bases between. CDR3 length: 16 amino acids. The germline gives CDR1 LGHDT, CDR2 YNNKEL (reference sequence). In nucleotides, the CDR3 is TGTGCCAGCAGCCAAGATAGGGCAGGGTTTAATTCACCCCTCCACTTT. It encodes CASSQDRAGFNSPLHF.

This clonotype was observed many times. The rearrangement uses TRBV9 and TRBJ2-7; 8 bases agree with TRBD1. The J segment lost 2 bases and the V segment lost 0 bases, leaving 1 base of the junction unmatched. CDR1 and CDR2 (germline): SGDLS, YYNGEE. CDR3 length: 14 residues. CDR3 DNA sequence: TGTGCCAGCAGCGTAGGGACAGGGACCTACGAGCAGTACTTC. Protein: CASSVGTGTYEQYF.

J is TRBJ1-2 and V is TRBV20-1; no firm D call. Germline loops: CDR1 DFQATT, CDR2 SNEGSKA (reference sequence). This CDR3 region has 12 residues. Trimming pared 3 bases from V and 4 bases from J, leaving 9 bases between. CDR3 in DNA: TGCAGTGCTAGTTTGTGGGGCTATGGCTACACCTTC. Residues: CSASLWGYGYTF.

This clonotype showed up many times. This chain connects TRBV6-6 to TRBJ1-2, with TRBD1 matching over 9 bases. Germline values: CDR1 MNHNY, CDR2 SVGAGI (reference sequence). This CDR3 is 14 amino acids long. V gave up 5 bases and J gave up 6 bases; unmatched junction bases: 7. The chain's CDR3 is CASSHKQGANGYTF. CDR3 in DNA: TGTGCCAGCAGTCATAAACAGGGGGCTAATGGCTACACCTTC.

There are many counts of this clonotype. The CDR3 DNA is TGTGCCAGCAGTTACTCGGCTCTAAAAGGCTATGGCTACACCTTC. Translated, it gives CASSYSALKGYGYTF. The rearrangement links TRBV6-5 to TRBJ1-2; D not resolved. CDR3 length: 15 residues. V was clipped by 0 bases and J by 4 bases, with 12 bases between them. Germline-derived CDR1 and CDR2 are MNHEY and SVGAGI.

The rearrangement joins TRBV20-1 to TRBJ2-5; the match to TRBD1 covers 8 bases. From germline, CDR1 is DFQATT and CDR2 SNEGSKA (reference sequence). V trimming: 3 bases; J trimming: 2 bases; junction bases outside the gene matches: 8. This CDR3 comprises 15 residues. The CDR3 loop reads CSASRSGTGQETQYF. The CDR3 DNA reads TGCAGTGCTAGCCGATCGGGGACAGGTCAAGAGACCCAGTACTTC.

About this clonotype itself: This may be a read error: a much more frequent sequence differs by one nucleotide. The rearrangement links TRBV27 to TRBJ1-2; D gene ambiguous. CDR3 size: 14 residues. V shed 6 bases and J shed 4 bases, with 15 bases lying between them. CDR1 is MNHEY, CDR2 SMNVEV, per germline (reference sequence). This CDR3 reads CASRRGPPSYGYTF. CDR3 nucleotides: TGTGCCAGCAGGCGCGGGCCGCCTAGCTATGGCTACACCTTC.

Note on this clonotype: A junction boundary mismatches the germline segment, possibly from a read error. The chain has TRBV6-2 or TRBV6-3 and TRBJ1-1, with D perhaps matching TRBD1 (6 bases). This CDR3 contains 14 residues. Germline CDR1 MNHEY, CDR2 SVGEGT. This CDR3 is CAGSSLGGQGEAFF. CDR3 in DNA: TGTGCCGGCAGTTCCCTCGGGGGGCAGGGTGAAGCTTTCTTT.

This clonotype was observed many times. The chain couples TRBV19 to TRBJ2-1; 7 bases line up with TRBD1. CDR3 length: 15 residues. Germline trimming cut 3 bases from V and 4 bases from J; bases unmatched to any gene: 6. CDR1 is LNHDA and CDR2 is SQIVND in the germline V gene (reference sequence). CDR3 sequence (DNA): TGTGCCAGTAGTATCCCGGGACAGTTGTACAATGAGCAGTTCTTC. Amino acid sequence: CASSIPGQLYNEQFF.

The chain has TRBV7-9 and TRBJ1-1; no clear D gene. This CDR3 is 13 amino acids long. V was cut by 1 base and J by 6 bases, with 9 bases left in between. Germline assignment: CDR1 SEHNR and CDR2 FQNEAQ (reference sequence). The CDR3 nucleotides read TGTGCCAGCAGCTTAGGAGGGCCGGCTGAAGCTTTCTTT. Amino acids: CASSLGGPAEAFF.

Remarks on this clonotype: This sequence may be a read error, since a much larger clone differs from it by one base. The CDR3 sequence is CASSRLTSGGADEQFF. CDR3 nucleotide sequence: TGTGCCAGCAGCCGACTGACTAGCGGGGGGGCGGATGAGCAGTTCTTC. This chain connects TRBV4-2 to TRBJ2-1, with TRBD2 matching 14 bases. V was pared by 4 bases and J by 8 bases, with 7 bases of the junction left unmatched. The germline CDR1 and CDR2 sequences are LGHNA and YNFKEQ. This CDR3 comprises 16 residues.

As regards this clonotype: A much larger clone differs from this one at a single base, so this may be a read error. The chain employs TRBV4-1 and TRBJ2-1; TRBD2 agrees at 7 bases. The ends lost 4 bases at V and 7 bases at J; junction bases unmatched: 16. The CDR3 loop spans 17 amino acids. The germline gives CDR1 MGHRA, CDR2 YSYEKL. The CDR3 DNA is TGCGCCAGCAGCCTAGGAACCGGACTAGTGGGGAATAATGAGCAGTTCTTC. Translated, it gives CASSLGTGLVGNNEQFF.

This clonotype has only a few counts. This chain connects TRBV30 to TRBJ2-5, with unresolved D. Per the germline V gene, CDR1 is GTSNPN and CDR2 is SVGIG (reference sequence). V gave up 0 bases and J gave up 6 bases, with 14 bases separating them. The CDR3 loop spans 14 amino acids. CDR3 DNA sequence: TGTGCCTGGAGTGTATCAGGCGGCCGGAAGACCCAGTACTTC. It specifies CAWSVSGGRKTQYF.

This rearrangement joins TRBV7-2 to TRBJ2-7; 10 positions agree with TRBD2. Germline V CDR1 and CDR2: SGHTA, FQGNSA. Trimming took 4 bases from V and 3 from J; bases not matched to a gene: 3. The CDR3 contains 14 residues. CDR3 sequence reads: CASSSRTSGYEQYF. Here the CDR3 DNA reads TGTGCCAGCAGCTCAAGGACTAGCGGCTACGAGCAGTACTTC.

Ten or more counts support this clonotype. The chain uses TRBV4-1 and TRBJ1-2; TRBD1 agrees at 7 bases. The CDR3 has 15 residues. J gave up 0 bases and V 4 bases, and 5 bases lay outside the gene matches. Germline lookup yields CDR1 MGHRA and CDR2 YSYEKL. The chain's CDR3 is CASSPGGGANYGYTF. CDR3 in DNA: TGCGCCAGCAGCCCAGGGGGGGGAGCTAACTATGGCTACACCTTC.

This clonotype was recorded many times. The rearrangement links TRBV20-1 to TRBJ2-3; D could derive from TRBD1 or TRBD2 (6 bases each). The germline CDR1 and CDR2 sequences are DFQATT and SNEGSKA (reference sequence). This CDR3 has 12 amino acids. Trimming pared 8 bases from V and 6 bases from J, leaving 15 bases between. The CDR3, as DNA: TGCAGTCAAATGGGGGGCCCCGATACGCAGTATTTT. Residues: CSQMGGPDTQYF.

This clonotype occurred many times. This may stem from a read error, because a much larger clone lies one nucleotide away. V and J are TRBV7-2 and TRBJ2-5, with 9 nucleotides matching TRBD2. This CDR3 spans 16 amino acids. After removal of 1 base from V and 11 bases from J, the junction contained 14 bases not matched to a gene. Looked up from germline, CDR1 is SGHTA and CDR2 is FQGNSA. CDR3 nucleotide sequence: TGTGCCAGCAGCTTAGTGGCGACTAGCGGCTACAATGAGCAGTACTTC. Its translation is CASSLVATSGYNEQYF.